The rows below give T cell receptor beta chains drawn from one sample of a study of tumor-infiltrating lymphocytes in localized non-small cell lung cancer. Profiled with immunoSEQ multiplex PCR; TCRdb holds only in-frame clones, not every one. Of fewer than 20,000 clones listed, 65% to 75% are singletons. Sequences were obtained from lung tumor tissue. These receptors all stem from a human donor with non-small cell lung cancer. Each CDR3 is given with its conserved first and last residue. Each record gives: D gene, V gene, CDR3 protein. D genes are given only for firm matches.

TRBD2 | TRBV5-6 | CASRARTSGIGSGNEQFF
. | TRBV9 | CASTGTGELFF
. | TRBV7-9 | CASSQQQGSGNTIYF
TRBD2 | TRBV5-5 | CASSLREGGQYF
TRBD1 | TRBV25-1 | CASSARDRGGSELFF
. | TRBV6-4 | CASRTRDANYEQYF
TRBD1 | TRBV5-1 | CASSFAGGSYGYTF
TRBD2 | TRBV7-6 | CASSPSGRGMNEQFF
. | TRBV5-4 | CASSPDLLSYEQYF
. | TRBV6-5 | CASSLQGLTFF
TRBD2 | TRBV19 | CASSVLAGGQFF
. | TRBV18 | CASSPPNRLQETQYF
. | TRBV30 | CAWSQEADTQYF
. | TRBV18 | CASSPEPGAYYGYTF
. | TRBV2 | CASSEDGNTGELFF
. | TRBV10-3 | CAISDPGSPGDTEAFF
. | TRBV4-3 | CASSQGLLAKNIQYF
TRBD1 | TRBV4-3 | CASSQGGQKYNEQFF
TRBD1 | TRBV2 | CASTPGQGLNEQFF
. | TRBV2 | CASSGFGSTDTQYF
TRBD1 | TRBV5-4 | CASSLVGTGRTGEQYF
TRBD2 | TRBV29-1 | CSVEGGGVDTQYF
. | TRBV7-9 | CASSFGNTEAFF
. | TRBV7-9 | CASSPPAESTDTQYF
TRBD1 | TRBV7-2 | CASSLVGTGGSTEAFF
. | TRBV7-9 | CASSPTRPSYTGELFF
. | TRBV4-2 | CASSQEPLIGELFF
TRBD1 | TRBV4-1 | CASSRQGDQETQYF
. | TRBV4-3 | CASSPRGDYEQYF
TRBD1 | TRBV6-4 | CASSRTGGEDTQYF
. | TRBV28 | CASSPAGFNQPQHF
TRBD2 | TRBV30 | CAWSNSSPREGPYEQYF
TRBD1 | TRBV5-1 | CASSVGDSKYNEQFF
. | TRBV5-1 | CASSLRTAPTDTQYF
. | TRBV27 | CASSWSGIQETQYF
. | TRBV18 | CASSPPNREGETQYF
TRBD1 | TRBV7-9 | CASRIGGSQETQYF
. | TRBV19 | CASTPRGTQYNQPQHF
. | TRBV5-1 | CASSPRAGPNEQFF
TRBD1 | TRBV15 | CATSGTAQETQYF
. | TRBV7-2 | CASSPGQGHEQYF
TRBD1 | TRBV4-1 | CASSPTNDRVDTGELFF
TRBD1 | TRBV4-3 | CASSQGSGQGGFWEQFF
. | TRBV4-3 | CASTMGGEAFF
TRBD1 | TRBV2 | CASGASGGGEQFF
. | TRBV15 | CATRPRIEDTEAFF